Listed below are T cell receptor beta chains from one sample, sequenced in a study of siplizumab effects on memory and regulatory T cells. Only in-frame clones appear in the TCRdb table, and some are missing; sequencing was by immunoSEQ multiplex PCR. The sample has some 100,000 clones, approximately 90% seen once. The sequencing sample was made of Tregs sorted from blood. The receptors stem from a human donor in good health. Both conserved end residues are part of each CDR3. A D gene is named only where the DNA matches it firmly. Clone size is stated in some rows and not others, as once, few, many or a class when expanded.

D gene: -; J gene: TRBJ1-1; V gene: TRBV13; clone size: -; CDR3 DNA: TGTGCCACCCTACGGGGGGGACGAAGCACTGAAGCTTTCTTT; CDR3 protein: CATLRGGRSTEAFF
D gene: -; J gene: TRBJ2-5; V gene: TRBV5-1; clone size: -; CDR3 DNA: TGCGCCAGCAGCCTGGGGAGCTGGGGGGATGAGACCCAGTACTTC; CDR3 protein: CASSLGSWGDETQYF
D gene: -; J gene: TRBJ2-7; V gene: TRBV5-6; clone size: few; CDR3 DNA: TGTGCCAGCAGCCCCGACAGAAGTCTCTACGAGCAGTACTTC; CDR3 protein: CASSPDRSLYEQYF
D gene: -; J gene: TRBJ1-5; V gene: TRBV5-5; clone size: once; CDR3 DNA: TGTGCCAGCAGCTTGGCAGGGGTTATGCGCAATCAGCCCCAGCATTTT; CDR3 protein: CASSLAGVMRNQPQHF
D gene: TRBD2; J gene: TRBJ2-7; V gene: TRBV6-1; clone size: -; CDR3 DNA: TGTGCCAGCAGAGTCGGGGGGGGCGAGCAGTACTTC; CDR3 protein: CASRVGGGEQYF
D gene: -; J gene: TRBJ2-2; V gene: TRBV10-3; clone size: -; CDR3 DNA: TGTGCCATTGCACAAAGGGGAACCGGGGAGCTGTTTTTT; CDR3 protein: CAIAQRGTGELFF
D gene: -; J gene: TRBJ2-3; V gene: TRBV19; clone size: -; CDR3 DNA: TGTGCCAGTAGTATTCGACTTTTCACAGATACGCAGTATTTT; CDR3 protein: CASSIRLFTDTQYF
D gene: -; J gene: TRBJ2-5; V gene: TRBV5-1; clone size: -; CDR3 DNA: TGCGCCAGCAGCCCAATCCGGGACAAGAAGACCCAGTACTTC; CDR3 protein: CASSPIRDKKTQYF
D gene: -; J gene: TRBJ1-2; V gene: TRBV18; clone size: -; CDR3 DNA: TGTGCCAGCTCACCACCCGGCAGCCCCAGCTCAAGCTATGGCTACACCTTC; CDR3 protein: CASSPPGSPSSSYGYTF
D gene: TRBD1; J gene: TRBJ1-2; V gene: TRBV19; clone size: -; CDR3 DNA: TGTGCCAGTAGTCTTGACAGGGCGCGGGGCTACACCTTC; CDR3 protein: CASSLDRARGYTF
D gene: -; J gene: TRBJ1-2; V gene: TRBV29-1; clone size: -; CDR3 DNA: TGCAGCGTTGACTATGGCTACACCTTC; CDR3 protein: CSVDYGYTF
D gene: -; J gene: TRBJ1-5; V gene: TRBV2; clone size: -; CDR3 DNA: TGTGCCAGCAGTGGTCTCGGGCGAAATCAGCCCCAGCATTTT; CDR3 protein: CASSGLGRNQPQHF
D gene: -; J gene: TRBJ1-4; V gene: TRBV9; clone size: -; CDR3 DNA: TGTGCCAGCAGCGTAGGGAACCTGGGGGGATACGAAAAACTGTTTTTT; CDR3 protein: CASSVGNLGGYEKLFF
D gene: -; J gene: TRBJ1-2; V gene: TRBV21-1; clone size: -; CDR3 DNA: TGTGCCAGCAGCAACAGTCATCGGCAGGGAGAGAACTATGGCTACACCTTC; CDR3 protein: CASSNSHRQGENYGYTF
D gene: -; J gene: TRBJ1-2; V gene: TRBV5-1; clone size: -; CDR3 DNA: TGCGCCAGCAGCTCCCCCCCAAGTACTACCAATGGCTACACCTTC; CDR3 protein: CASSSPPSTTNGYTF
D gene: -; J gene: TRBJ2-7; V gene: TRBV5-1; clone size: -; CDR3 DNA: TGCGCCAGCAAGGCCCTAACAGGTCCCTACGAGCAGTACTTC; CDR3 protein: CASKALTGPYEQYF
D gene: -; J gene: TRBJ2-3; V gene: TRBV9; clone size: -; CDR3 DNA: TGTGCCAGCAGCGTAACGAGGAGGGCCTCTGATACGCAGTATTTT; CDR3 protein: CASSVTRRASDTQYF
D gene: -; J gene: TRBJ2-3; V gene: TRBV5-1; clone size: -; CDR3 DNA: TGCGCCAGCAGCAGTCCGGGCCTCACAGATACGCAGTATTTT; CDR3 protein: CASSSPGLTDTQYF
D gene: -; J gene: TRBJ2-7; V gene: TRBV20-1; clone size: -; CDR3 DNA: TGCAGTGCTGGAATGTACTACGAGCAGTACTTC; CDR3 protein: CSAGMYYEQYF
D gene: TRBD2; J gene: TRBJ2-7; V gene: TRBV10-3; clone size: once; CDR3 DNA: TGTGCCATCAGTGACGGGACTAGCGGTACCTACGAGCAGTACTTC; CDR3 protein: CAISDGTSGTYEQYF
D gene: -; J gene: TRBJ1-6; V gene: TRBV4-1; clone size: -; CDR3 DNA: TGCGCCAGCAGCCAAGCGTGGCCGGGACAATTGGATTCACCCCTCCACTTT; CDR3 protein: CASSQAWPGQLDSPLHF
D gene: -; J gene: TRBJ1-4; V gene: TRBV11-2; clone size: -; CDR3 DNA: TGTGCCAGCAGCCGGTCAGGGCTGACTAATGAAAAACTGTTTTTT; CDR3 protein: CASSRSGLTNEKLFF
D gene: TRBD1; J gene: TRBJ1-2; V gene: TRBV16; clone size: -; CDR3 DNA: TGTGCCAGCAGCCAATTCTCCACAGGGGGCATTAACTATGGCTACACCTTC; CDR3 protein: CASSQFSTGGINYGYTF
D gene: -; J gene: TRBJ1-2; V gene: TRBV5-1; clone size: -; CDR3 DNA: TGCGCCAGCAGTTCGGCGGATCATAACTATGGCTACACCTTC; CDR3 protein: CASSSADHNYGYTF
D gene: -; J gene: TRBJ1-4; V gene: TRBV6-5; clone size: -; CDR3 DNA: TGTGCCAGCAGTTACGGGGGGGCAAGAAGGGATGAAAAACTGTTTTTT; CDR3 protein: CASSYGGARRDEKLFF
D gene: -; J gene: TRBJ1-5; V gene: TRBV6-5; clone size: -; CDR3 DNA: TGTGCCAGCAGTGCGACAGGAGCGAACAATCAGCCCCAGCATTTT; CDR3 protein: CASSATGANNQPQHF